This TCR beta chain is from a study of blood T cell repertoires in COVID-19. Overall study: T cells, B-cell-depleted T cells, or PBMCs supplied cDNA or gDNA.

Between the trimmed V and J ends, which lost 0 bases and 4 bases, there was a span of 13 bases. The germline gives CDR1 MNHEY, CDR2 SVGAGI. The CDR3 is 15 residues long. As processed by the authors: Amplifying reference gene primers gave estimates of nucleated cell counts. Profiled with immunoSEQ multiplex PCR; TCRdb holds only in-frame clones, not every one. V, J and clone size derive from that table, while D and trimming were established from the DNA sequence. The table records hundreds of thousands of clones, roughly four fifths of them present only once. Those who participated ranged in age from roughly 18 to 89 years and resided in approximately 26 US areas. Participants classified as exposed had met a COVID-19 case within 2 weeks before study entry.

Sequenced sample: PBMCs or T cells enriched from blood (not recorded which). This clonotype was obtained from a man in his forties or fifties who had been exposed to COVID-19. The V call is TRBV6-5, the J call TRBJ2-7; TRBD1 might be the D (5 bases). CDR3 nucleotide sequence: TGTGCCAGCAGTTACTCAGGGGTGTCGTATTACGAGCAGTACTTC. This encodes CASSYSGVSYYEQYF.